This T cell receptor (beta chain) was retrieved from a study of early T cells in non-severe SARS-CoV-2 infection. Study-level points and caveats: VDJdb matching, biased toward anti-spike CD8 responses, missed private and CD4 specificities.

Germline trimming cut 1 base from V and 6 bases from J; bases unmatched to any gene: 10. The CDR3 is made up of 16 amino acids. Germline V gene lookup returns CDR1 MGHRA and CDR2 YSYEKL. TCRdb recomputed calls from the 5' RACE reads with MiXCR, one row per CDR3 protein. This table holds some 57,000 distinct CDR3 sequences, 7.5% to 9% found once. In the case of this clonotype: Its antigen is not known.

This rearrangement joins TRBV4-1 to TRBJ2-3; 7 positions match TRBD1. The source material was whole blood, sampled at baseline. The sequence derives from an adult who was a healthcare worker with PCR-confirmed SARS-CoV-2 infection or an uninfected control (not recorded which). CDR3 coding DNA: TGCGCCAGCAGCCAAGTTTCAGGGGGTTCGTCTGATACGCAGTATTTT. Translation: CASSQVSGGSSDTQYF.